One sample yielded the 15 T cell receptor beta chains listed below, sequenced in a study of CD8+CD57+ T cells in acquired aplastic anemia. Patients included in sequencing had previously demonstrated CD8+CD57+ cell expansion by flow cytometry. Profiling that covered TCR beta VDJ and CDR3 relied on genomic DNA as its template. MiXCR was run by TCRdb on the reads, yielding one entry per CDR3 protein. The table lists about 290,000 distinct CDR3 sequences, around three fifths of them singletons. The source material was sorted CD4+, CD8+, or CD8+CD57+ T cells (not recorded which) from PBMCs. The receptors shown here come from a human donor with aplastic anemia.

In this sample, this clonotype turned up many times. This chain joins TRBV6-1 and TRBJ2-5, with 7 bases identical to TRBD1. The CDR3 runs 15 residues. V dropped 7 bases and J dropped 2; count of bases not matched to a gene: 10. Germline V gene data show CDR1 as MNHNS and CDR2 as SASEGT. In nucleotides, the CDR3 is TGTGCCAGCAAGCGGACAGGCTGGGGGCAAGAGACCCAGTACTTC. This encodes CASKRTGWGQETQYF.

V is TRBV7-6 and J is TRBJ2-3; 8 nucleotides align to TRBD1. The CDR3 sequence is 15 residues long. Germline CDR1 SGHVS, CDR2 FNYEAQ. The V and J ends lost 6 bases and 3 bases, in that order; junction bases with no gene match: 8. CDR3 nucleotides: TGTGCCAGCAGTCACACAGGGGGGCGTACAGATACGCAGTATTTT. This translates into CASSHTGGRTDTQYF.

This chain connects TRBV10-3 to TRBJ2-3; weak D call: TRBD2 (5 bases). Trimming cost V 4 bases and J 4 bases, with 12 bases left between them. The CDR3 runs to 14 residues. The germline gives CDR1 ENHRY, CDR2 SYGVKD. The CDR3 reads CAISGVEGSDTQYF. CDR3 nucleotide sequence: TGTGCCATCAGTGGGGTTGAGGGCTCAGATACGCAGTATTTT.

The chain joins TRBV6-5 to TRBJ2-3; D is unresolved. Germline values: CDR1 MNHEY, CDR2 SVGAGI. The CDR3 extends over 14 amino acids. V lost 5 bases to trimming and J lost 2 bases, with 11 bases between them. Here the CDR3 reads CASSEFQSTDTQYF. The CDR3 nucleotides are TGTGCCAGCAGTGAGTTCCAGTCCACAGATACGCAGTATTTT.

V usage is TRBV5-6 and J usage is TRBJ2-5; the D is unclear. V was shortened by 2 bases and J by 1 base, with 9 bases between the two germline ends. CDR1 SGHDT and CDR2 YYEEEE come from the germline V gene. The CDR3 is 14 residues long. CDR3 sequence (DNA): TGTGCCAGCAGCTTTGGATTCACCCAAGAGACCCAGTACTTC. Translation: CASSFGFTQETQYF.

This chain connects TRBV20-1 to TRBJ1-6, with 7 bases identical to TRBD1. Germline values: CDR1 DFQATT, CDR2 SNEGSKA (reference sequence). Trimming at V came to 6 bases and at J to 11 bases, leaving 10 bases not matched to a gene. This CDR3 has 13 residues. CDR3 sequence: CSAKQGKDPPLHF. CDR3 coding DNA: TGCAGTGCCAAACAGGGGAAGGATCCACCCCTCCACTTT.

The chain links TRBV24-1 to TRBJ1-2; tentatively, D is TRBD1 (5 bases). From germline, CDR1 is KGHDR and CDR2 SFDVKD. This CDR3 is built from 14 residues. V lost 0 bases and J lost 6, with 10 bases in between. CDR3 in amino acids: CATSDLWQGDGYTF. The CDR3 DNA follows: TGTGCCACCAGTGATTTGTGGCAGGGTGATGGCTACACCTTC.

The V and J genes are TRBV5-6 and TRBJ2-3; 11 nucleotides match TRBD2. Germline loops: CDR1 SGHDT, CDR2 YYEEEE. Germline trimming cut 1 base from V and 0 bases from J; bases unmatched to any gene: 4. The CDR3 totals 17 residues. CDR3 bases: TGTGCCAGCAGCTTGAGGGGACTAGCGGAAAGCACAGATACGCAGTATTTT. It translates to CASSLRGLAESTDTQYF.

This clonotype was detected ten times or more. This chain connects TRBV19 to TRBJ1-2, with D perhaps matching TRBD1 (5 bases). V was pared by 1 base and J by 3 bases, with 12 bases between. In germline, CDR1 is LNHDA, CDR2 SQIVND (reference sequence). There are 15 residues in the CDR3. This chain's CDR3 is CASSIGGREYYGYTF. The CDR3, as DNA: TGTGCCAGTAGTATAGGGGGGAGAGAATACTATGGCTACACCTTC. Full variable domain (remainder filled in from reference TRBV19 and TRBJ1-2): DGGITQSPKYLFRKEGQNVTLSCEQNLNHDAMYWYRQDPGQGLRLIYYSQIVNDFQKGDIAEGYSVSREKKESFPLTVTSAQKNPTAFYLCASSIGGREYYGYTFGSGTRLTVV.

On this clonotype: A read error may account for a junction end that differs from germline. The CDR3 loop is CATSTDRLAGNTIYW. CDR3 nucleotides: TGTGCCACCAGCACCGACCGCCTGGCAGGAAACACCATATATTGG. This sequence joins TRBV15 and TRBJ1-3; D unresolved. Germline V gene data show CDR1 as LNHNV and CDR2 as YYDKDF (reference sequence). The CDR3 spans 15 residues. The whole variable domain, filled in from reference TRBV15 and TRBJ1-3, reads DAMVIQNPRYQVTQFGKPVTLSCSQTLNHNVMYWYQQKSSQAPKLLFHYYDKDFNNEADTPDNFQSRRPNTSFCFLDIRSPGLGDTAMYLCATSTDRLAGNTIYWGEGSWLTVV.

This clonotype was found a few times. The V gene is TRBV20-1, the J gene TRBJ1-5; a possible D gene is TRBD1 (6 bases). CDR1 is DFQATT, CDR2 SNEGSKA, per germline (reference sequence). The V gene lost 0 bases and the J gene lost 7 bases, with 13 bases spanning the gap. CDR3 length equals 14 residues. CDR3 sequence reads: CSAREGRGGQPQHF. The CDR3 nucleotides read TGCAGTGCTAGAGAGGGCAGGGGAGGGCAGCCCCAGCATTTT.

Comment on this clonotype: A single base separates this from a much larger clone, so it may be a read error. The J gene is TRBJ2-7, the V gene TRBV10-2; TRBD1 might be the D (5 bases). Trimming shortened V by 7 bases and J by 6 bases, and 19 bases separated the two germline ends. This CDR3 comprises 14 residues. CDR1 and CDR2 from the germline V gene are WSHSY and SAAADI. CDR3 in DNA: TGCGCCAGCACTACGAATTCCAGGGCCAGCGAGCAGTACTTC. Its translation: CASTTNSRASEQYF.

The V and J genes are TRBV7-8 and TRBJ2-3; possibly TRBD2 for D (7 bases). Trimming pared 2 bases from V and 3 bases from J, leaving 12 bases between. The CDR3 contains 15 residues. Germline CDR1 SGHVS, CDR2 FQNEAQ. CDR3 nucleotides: TGTGCCAGCAGCTTATACGGGGGGCCGACAGATACGCAGTATTTT. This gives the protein CASSLYGGPTDTQYF. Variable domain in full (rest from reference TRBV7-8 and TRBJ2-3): GAGVSQSPRYKVAKRGQDVALRCDPISGHVSLFWYQQALGQGPEFLTYFQNEAQLDKSGLPSDRFFAERPEGSVSTLKIQRTQQEDSAVYLCASSLYGGPTDTQYFGPGTRLTVL.

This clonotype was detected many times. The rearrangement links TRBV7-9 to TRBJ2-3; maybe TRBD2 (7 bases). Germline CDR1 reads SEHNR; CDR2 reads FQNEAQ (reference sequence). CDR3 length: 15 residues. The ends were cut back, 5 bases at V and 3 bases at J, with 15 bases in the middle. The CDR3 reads CASSAGASGTDTQYF. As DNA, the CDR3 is TGTGCCAGCAGCGCGGGGGCTTCGGGAACAGATACGCAGTATTTT.

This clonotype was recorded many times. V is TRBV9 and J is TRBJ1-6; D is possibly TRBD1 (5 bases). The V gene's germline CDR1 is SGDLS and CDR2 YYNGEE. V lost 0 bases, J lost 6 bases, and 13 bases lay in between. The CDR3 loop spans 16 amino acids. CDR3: CASSVAYPGLNSPLHF. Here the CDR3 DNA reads TGTGCCAGCAGCGTAGCTTACCCGGGGCTTAATTCACCCCTCCACTTT.